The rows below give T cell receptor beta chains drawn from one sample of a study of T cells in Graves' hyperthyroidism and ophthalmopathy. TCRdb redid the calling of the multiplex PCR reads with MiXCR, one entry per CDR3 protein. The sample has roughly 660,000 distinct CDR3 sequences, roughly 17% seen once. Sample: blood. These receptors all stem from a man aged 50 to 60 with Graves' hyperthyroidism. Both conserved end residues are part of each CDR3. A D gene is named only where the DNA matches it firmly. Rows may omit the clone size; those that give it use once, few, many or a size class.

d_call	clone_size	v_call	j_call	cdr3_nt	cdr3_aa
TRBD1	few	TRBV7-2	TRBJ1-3	TGTGCCAGCAGCTTATCGACAGGGTCATTTAACACCATATATTTT	CASSLSTGSFNTIYF
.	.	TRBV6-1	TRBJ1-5	TGTGCCAGCAGTGATCAGCCCAATCAGCCCCAGCATTTT	CASSDQPNQPQHF
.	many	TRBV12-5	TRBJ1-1	TGTGCTAGTGGTTTGGCTTTCGGGGCCTCAGGGCCTGAAGCTTTCTTT	CASGLAFGASGPEAFF
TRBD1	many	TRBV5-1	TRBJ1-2	TGCGCCAGCAGCGACGGACAGGGGATTAATGGCTACACCTTC	CASSDGQGINGYTF
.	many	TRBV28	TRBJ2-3	TGTGCCAGCACCCCTGTGGGGCGGGACACAGATACGCAGTATTTT	CASTPVGRDTDTQYF
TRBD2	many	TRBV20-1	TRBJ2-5	TGCAGTGCTAGAGATCCGGGAGGGGCAACCACAGAGACCCAGTACTTC	CSARDPGGATTETQYF
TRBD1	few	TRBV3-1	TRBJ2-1	TGCGCCAGCAGCCAAGATCTATCAGGGGGCCCTTACAATGAGCAGTTCTTC	CASSQDLSGGPYNEQFF
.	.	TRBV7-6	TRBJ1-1	TGTGCCAGCAGCTTATCGCAGGGCATCAACACTGAAGCTTTCTTT	CASSLSQGINTEAFF
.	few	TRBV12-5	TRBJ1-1	TGTGCTAGTGGTTTGGCTGCAGGGCCTATGCACACTGAAGCTTTCTTT	CASGLAAGPMHTEAFF
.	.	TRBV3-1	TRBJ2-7	TGTGCCAGCAGCCAAGATTGGGCCGGCAATGGGGGGGAGCAGTACTTC	CASSQDWAGNGGEQYF
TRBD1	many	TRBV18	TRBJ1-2	TGTGCCAGCTCACCGACCCGGACAGGGGGACCTGAGGGCTACACCTTC	CASSPTRTGGPEGYTF
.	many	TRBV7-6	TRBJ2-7	TGTGCCAGCAGCTCGACGGCCAGCCAAGCGGGCGAGCAGTACTTC	CASSSTASQAGEQYF
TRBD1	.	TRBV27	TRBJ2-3	TGTGCCAGCAGTCTGCAGGGGGTCGGAGATACGCAGTATTTT	CASSLQGVGDTQYF
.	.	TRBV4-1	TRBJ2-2	TGCGCCAGCAGCCCGAGTTTTGGGTACGATGGAACCGGGGAGCTGTTTTTT	CASSPSFGYDGTGELFF
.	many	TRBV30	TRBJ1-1	TGTGCCTGTCGGGACACTTATGAAGCTTTCTTT	CACRDTYEAFF
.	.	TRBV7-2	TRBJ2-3	TGTGCCAGCAGCTTACTTCAGGGCACAGATACGCAGTATTTT	CASSLLQGTDTQYF
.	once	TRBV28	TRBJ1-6	TGTGCCAGCAGTCCACCTGGGGGTTCACCCCTCCACTTT	CASSPPGGSPLHF
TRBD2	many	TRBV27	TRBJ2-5	TGTGCCAGCAGTCCCCTAGCGGGAGCGGAGACCCAGTACTTC	CASSPLAGAETQYF
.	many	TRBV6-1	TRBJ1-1	TGTGCCAGCAGAAGACAGTTGGGTGACACTGAAGCTTTCTTT	CASRRQLGDTEAFF
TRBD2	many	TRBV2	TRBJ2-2	TGTGCCAGCAGTGAAGTTGCGGGAGGGCCAGGGAACACCGGGGAGCTGTTTTTT	CASSEVAGGPGNTGELFF
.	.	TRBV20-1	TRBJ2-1	TGCAGTGCTAGACGGACGGCTAGCTCCTACAATGAGCAGTTCTTC	CSARRTASSYNEQFF
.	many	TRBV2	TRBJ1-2	TGTGCCAGCAGTCGTGGCCCAGGCAACTATGGCTACACCTTC	CASSRGPGNYGYTF
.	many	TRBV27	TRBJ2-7	TGTGCCAGCAGTTTCCTGGACACCCCCTACGAGCAGTACTTC	CASSFLDTPYEQYF
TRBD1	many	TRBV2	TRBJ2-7	TGTGCCAGCAAGCGACAGGGGGCCTACGAGCAGTACTTC	CASKRQGAYEQYF
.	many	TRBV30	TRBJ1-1	TGTGCCTGGACTGATTCGAACTGGAACACTGAAGCTTTCTTT	CAWTDSNWNTEAFF
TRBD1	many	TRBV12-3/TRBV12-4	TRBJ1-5	TGTGCCAGCACTCCGGGACAGGGGGCATCTGGGAGGGGTCAGCCCCAGCATTTT	CASTPGQGASGRGQPQHF
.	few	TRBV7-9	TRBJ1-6	TGTGCCAGCAGCCAAGCTGCACCTTTCGCCTCACCCCTCCACTTT	CASSQAAPFASPLHF
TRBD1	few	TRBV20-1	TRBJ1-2	TGCAGTGCTAGAGGCCTGGACAGGGTAGATGGCTACACCTTC	CSARGLDRVDGYTF
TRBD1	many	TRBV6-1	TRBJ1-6	TGTGCCAGCAGTGAAATTGCCCCGGGACAGGGAAGGTCCTATAATTCACCCCTCCACTTT	CASSEIAPGQGRSYNSPLHF
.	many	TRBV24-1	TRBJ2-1	TGTGCCACCAGTGCCTCGGGACTGAGGTATGGCAATGAGCAGTTCTTC	CATSASGLRYGNEQFF
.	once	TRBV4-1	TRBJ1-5	TGCGCCAGCAGCCAAGATCTCGGGGGCAAGCAGCCCCAGCATTTT	CASSQDLGGKQPQHF
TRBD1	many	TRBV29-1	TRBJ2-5	TGCAGCGTTGTGGCAGGGGGCGAGACCCAGTACTTC	CSVVAGGETQYF
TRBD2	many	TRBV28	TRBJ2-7	TGTGCCAGCAGGACAGCGGGAGGGCCACACGAGCAGTACTTC	CASRTAGGPHEQYF
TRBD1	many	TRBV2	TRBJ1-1	TGTGCCCGCGGGACAGGGACCTCTGAAGCTTTCTTT	CARGTGTSEAFF
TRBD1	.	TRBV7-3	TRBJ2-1	TGTGCCAGCAGCTTTGCGGGACAGGGTCTGAATGAGCAGTTCTTC	CASSFAGQGLNEQFF
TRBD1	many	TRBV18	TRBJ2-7	TGTGCCAGCTCTTTGGGACAGGGGGACGTCTACGAGCAGTACTTC	CASSLGQGDVYEQYF
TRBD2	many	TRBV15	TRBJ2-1	TGTGCCACCAGCAGAGATTTAGCGGGTACTCACCTGGGCGATGAGCAGTTCTTC	CATSRDLAGTHLGDEQFF
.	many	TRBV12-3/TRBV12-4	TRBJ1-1	TGTGCCAGCAGTCAGGGACATAAGAACACTGAAGCTTTCTTT	CASSQGHKNTEAFF
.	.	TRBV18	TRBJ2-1	TGTGCCCCCCCACCACGGGGCGGGATTGAGCAGTTCTTC	CAPPPRGGIEQFF
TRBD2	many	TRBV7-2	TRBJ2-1	TGTGCCAGCAGTTCCATGACTAGCGCCTACAATGAGCAGTTCTTC	CASSSMTSAYNEQFF
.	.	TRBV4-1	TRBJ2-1	TGCGCCAGCAGCCCGAGGACTTCGTTCAATGAGCAGTTCTTC	CASSPRTSFNEQFF
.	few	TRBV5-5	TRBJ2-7	TGTGCCAGCAGCTCACAACCAGGGAGACCGAACGAGCAGTACTTC	CASSSQPGRPNEQYF
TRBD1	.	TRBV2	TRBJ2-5	TGTGCCAGCAGCCGGACAGGCAGGCAAGAGACCCAGTACTTC	CASSRTGRQETQYF
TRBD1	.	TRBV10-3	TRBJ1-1	TGTGCCATCAGTGAGTCGACAGGGATGGTGGCTGAAGCTTTCTTT	CAISESTGMVAEAFF
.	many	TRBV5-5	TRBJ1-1	TGTGCCAGCAGCCCTACCTCAGGGAACACTGAAGCTTTCTTT	CASSPTSGNTEAFF
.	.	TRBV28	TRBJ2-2	TGTGCCAGCAGTTCATCGAGGGGGGAGCTGTTTTTT	CASSSSRGELFF
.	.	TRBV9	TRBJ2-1	TGTGCCAGCAGCGTAGCTGGGAGACTATACAATGAGCAGTTCTTC	CASSVAGRLYNEQFF
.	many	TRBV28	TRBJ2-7	TGTGCCAGCAGCCAGGAAACAACCTACGAGCAGTACTTC	CASSQETTYEQYF
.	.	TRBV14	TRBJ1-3	TGTGCCAGCACCCCGCTCGGGGGGGCTGGAAACACCATATATTTT	CASTPLGGAGNTIYF
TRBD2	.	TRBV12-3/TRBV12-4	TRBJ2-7	TGTGCCAGCAGTTTAGAGGGGACTAGCGCTTACGAGCAGTACTTC	CASSLEGTSAYEQYF
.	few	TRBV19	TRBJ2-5	TGTGCCAGTAGTCTCGGAACTATGGAGACCCAGTACTTC	CASSLGTMETQYF
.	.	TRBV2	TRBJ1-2	TGTGCCAACAGGGACCGGACGGCAGCTAACTATGGCAACACCTTC	CANRDRTAANYGNTF
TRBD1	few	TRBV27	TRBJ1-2	TGTGCCAGCAGTCTCGGACAGGGGGTTTCTGGCTACACCTTC	CASSLGQGVSGYTF
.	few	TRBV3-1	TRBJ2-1	TGTGCCAGCAGCCAAGAAGGGCGAGCCTGCAATGAGCAGTTCTTC	CASSQEGRACNEQFF